The 16 T cell receptor beta chains in this list originate from one sample, sequenced in a study of early T cells in non-severe SARS-CoV-2 infection (dated by TCRdb to the early 2020s). Receptor libraries were prepared by 5' RACE. These reads were obtained on a NextSeq 500. TCRdb took the public reads, trimmed them with fastp at Q25, ran MiXCR for clone calling and kept in-frame beta chains. All rows with the same CDR3 protein become a single entry with the most common DNA and genes. The sample has tens of thousands of distinct CDR3 sequences on record, around 10% of them singletons. The biggest ten clones account for around 5.3% of the sample. The material sequenced was whole blood, taken at baseline. These receptor sequences come from an adult who was a healthcare worker with PCR-confirmed SARS-CoV-2 infection or an uninfected control (not recorded which).

J is TRBJ2-5 and V is TRBV12-3 or TRBV12-4; D could derive from TRBD1 or TRBD2 (5 bases each). Trimming left V 6 bases short and J 4 bases short, with 12 bases between. CDR3 length: 13 residues. The CDR3 loop is CASSGTPRETQYF. CDR3 DNA: TGTGCCAGCAGCGGGACCCCCCGAGAGACCCAGTACTTC.

The chain links TRBV5-5 to TRBJ2-6; either TRBD1 or TRBD2 may fit D (6 bases each). The CDR3 extends over 17 amino acids. Between the trimmed V and J ends, which lost 4 bases and 6 bases, there was a span of 20 bases. CDR1 and CDR2 (germline): SGHKS, YYEKEE (reference sequence). The CDR3 DNA sequence: TGTGCCAGCAGCAAAATGAACGGGGGCCCTTTGGCCAACGTCCTGACTTTC. Translated, it gives CASSKMNGGPLANVLTF.

This clonotype was counted many times. This chain joins TRBV3-1 and TRBJ2-2, with unresolved D. This CDR3 region has 13 residues. V was cut by 7 bases and J by 2 bases, with 8 bases left in between. Germline V gene data show CDR1 as LGHDT and CDR2 as YNNKEL (reference sequence). The CDR3, as DNA: TGTGCCAGCAACCAGAGAAACACCGGGGAGCTGTTTTTT. Its translation: CASNQRNTGELFF. The full variable domain, completed using reference TRBV3-1 and TRBJ2-2, is DTAVSQTPKYLVTQMGNDKSIKCEQNLGHDTMYWYKQDSKKFLKIMFSYNNKELIINETVPNRFSPKSPDKAHLNLHINSLELGDSAVYFCASNQRNTGELFFGEGSRLTVL.

This clonotype was found a few times. V and J are TRBV7-3 and TRBJ2-5; tentative D call: TRBD1 (5 bases). CDR1 and CDR2 (germline): SGHTA, FQGTGA. The ends were cut back, 5 bases at V and 2 bases at J, with 9 bases in the middle. This CDR3 comprises 13 residues. The CDR3 nucleotides are TGTGCCAGCAGCCTAGACAGACAAGAGACCCAGTACTTC. It translates to CASSLDRQETQYF. The full variable domain, with the rest looked up from reference TRBV7-3 and TRBJ2-5, is GAGVSQTPSNKVTEKGKYVELRCDPISGHTALYWYRQSLGQGPEFLIYFQGTGAADDSGLPNDRFFAVRPEGSVSTLKIQRTERGDSAVYLCASSLDRQETQYFGPGTRLLVL.

This clonotype appeared a few times. The chain links TRBV5-1 to TRBJ1-1; 8 positions match TRBD1. CDR3 size: 13 residues. Trimming cost V 2 bases and J 5 bases; bases outside gene matches: 2. CDR1 and CDR2 from the germline V gene are SGHRS and YFSETQ. The CDR3 DNA follows: TGCGCCAGCAGCTTCAACAGGGGGACTGAAGCTTTCTTT. Translation: CASSFNRGTEAFF.

This clonotype was counted between two and nine times. This rearrangement joins TRBV7-3 to TRBJ2-1; TRBD2 agrees at 9 bases. Germline trimming cut 5 bases from V and 8 bases from J; bases unmatched to any gene: 10. Germline V gene lookup returns CDR1 SGHTA and CDR2 FQGTGA. This CDR3 spans 15 amino acids. The CDR3: CASSPRTSAIDEQFF. The CDR3 DNA reads as TGTGCCAGCAGCCCCCGGACTAGCGCTATCGATGAGCAGTTCTTC.

In this sample, this clonotype turned up many times. This chain links TRBV9 with TRBJ2-4; the D is unclear. The V gene lost 4 bases and the J gene lost 3 bases, with 17 bases spanning the gap. The CDR3 extends over 16 amino acids. From germline, CDR1 is SGDLS and CDR2 YYNGEE. The CDR3 coding sequence is TGTGCCAGCAGCCCTACGTCCGGCGGCGACAAAAACATTCAGTACTTC. It specifies CASSPTSGGDKNIQYF.

Points on this clonotype: One end of the junction does not line up with germline, which may come from a read error. V and J are TRBV11-2 and TRBJ2-2; D might be TRBD2 (5 bases). CDR1 is SGHAT and CDR2 is FQNNGV in the germline V gene. The CDR3 extends over 14 amino acids. The CDR3 loop reads CASSDKRVIGEPFF. CDR3 in DNA: TGTGCCAGCAGCGACAAACGGGTGATCGGGGAGCCGTTTTTT. The complete variable domain, with remaining parts taken from reference TRBV11-2 and TRBJ2-2, reads EAGVAQSPRYKIIEKRQSVAFWCNPISGHATLYWYQQILGQGPKLLIQFQNNGVVDDSQLPKDRFSAERLKGVDSTLKIQPAKLEDSAVYLCASSDKRVIGEPFFGEGSRLTVL.

This sequence joins TRBV4-1 and TRBJ1-4; weak D call: TRBD1 (5 bases). The CDR3 runs 15 residues. Germline loops: CDR1 MGHRA, CDR2 YSYEKL. The ends were cut back, 3 bases at V and 4 bases at J, with 12 bases in the middle. The CDR3 DNA follows: TGCGCCAGCAGCCAGACCGGGACCGGTAATGAAAAACTGTTTTTT. It yields the protein CASSQTGTGNEKLFF.

V is TRBV28 and J is TRBJ2-7, with D perhaps matching TRBD1 or TRBD2 (5 bases each). The CDR3 loop spans 15 amino acids. The V gene's germline CDR1 is MDHEN and CDR2 SYDVKM. V lost 5 bases and J 3 bases, leaving 17 bases between the germline ends. The CDR3 DNA reads TGTGCCAGCAGTCCCGCCGGGGCAGAGAACTACGAGCAGTACTTC. Protein sequence: CASSPAGAENYEQYF.

This sequence joins TRBV14 and TRBJ2-7; 10 positions match TRBD2. V shed 7 bases and J 2 bases; nucleotides not matched to a gene: 5. The germline CDR1 and CDR2 sequences are SGHDN and FVKESK. The CDR3 loop spans 14 amino acids. The CDR3 region is CASKSSGSTYEQYF. Here the CDR3 DNA reads TGTGCCAGCAAGTCTAGCGGGAGTACCTACGAGCAGTACTTC.

This clonotype was found once. The chain has TRBV5-4 and TRBJ1-6; 7 bases map to TRBD1. The V gene's germline CDR1 is SGHNT and CDR2 YYREEE (reference sequence). V lost 7 bases, J lost 7 bases, and 11 bases stayed unmatched. The CDR3 runs 15 residues. This chain's CDR3 is CASHTSGGLNSPLHF. In DNA, the CDR3 is TGTGCCAGCCACACCTCAGGGGGGTTGAATTCACCCCTCCACTTT.

This clonotype was counted at least ten times. V and J are TRBV2 and TRBJ2-4; the D gene is possibly TRBD2 (5 bases). The CDR3 is made up of 14 amino acids. Trimming removed 6 bases at V and 7 bases at J, with 16 bases between. Germline V gene sequence: CDR1 SNHLY, CDR2 FYNNEI. The CDR3 loop is CASRLSLALNIQYF. The CDR3 DNA is TGTGCCAGCAGGCTAAGTCTAGCTCTCAACATTCAGTACTTC.

At least ten counts were recorded for this clonotype. The chain recombines TRBV7-9 with TRBJ2-3, with 10 bases matching TRBD1. The CDR3 spans 14 residues. CDR1 is SEHNR and CDR2 is FQNEAQ in the germline V gene (reference sequence). V lost 5 bases and J lost 4; bases outside the gene matches: 3. The CDR3 loop is CASSTGQGADTQYF. In DNA, the CDR3 is TGTGCCAGCAGCACCGGACAGGGGGCAGATACGCAGTATTTT.

V usage is TRBV28 and J usage is TRBJ1-6, with 7 positions matching TRBD1. Germline lookup yields CDR1 MDHEN and CDR2 SYDVKM. This CDR3 comprises 15 residues. With 6 bases clipped from V and 7 bases from J, the junction kept 9 bases outside the gene matches. The CDR3 loop is CASRTEGAGNSPLHF. The CDR3, as DNA: TGTGCCAGCAGAACAGAGGGGGCCGGAAATTCACCCCTCCACTTT.

The rearrangement uses TRBV7-2 and TRBJ1-5; 11 bases agree with TRBD1. V lost 5 bases and J lost 0; bases outside the gene matches: 12. This CDR3 region has 19 residues. The V gene's germline CDR1 is SGHTA and CDR2 FQGNSA. CDR3 sequence reads: CASSHPGTGGIHSNQPQHF. As DNA, the CDR3 is TGTGCCAGCAGCCACCCCGGGACAGGGGGAATTCATAGCAATCAGCCCCAGCATTTT.